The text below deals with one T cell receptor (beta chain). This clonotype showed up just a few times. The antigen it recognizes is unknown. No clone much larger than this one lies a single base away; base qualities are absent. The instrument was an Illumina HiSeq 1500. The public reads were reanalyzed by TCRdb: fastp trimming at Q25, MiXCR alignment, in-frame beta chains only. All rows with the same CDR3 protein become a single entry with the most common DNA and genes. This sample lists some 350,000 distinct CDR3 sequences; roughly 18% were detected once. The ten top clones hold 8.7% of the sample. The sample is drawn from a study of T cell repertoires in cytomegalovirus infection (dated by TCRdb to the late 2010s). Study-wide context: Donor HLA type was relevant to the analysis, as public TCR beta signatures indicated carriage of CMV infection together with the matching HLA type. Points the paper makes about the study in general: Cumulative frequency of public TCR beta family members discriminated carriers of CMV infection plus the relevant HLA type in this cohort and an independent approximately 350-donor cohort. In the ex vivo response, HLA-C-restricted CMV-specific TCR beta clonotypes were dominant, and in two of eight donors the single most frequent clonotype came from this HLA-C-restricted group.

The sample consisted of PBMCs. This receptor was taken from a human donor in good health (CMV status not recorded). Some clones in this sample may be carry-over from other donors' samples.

The CDR3 here reads CSASVPIAKNIQYF. At the DNA level, the sequence is TGCAGTGCTAGTGTGCCGATAGCCAAAAACATTCAGTACTTC. This sequence uses TRBV20-1 and TRBJ2-4, with the D segment identity uncertain. Via the germline V gene (reference sequence), CDR1 is DFQATT and CDR2 SNEGSKA. The V end loses 3 bases and the J end loses 0 bases, and a stretch of 9 bases separates them. The CDR3 sequence holds 14 residues, the cysteine and phenylalanine included. The kept DNA is CDR3 alone, 42 bases in frame from the first base.